The entry that follows covers one T cell receptor (beta chain) sequence. The data originate from a study of Ad26.COV2.S vaccination and SARS-CoV-2 variants. Regarding treatment: around 19 received Ad26.COV2.S at low or high dose, single or two shots; five or six received placebo; per-sample allocation not given. The samples were gathered on day 63 after the first injection of vaccine or placebo. With V trimmed by 6 bases and J by 2 bases, 3 bases remained unmatched. The CDR3 is made up of 14 amino acids. Looked up from germline, CDR1 is MNHNY and CDR2 is SVGAGI (reference sequence). TCRdb's table, derived via immunoSEQ multiplex PCR, lists solely in-frame clones and lacks some. This table holds about 420,000 clones, 88% found once.

The chain employs TRBV6-6 and TRBJ2-7; 11 bases line up with TRBD1. This material consisted of peripheral blood, taken in a trial of Ad26.COV2.S vaccine versus placebo. The receptor's source is a person aged 18-65 years who received the Ad26.COV2.S COVID-19 vaccine or a placebo. CDR3 DNA: TGTGCCAGCAGACGGGACAGGGGGACCTACGAGCAGTACTTC. Its translation is CASRRDRGTYEQYF.